Included here is one TCR beta chain sequence, with context. CDR3 size: 15 residues. CDR1 SGHRS and CDR2 YFSETQ come from the germline V gene. V was cut by 6 bases and J by 3 bases, with 18 bases left in between. These data come from a study of cytomegalovirus exposure and HLA in healthy donors. PCR employed 60 Vbeta and 13 Jbeta primers. Sequenced by immunoSEQ multiplex PCR; TCRdb stores in-frame clones only, minus some. The sample yields more than 95,000 clones, 75% to 85% seen once. The TCR originated in a woman aged 50 to 60 in good health and CMV-seropositive. This chain links TRBV5-1 with TRBJ1-2; possible D gene TRBD1, 6 bases. Specimen: PBMCs. The CDR3 sequence: CASTLPRGQDYGYTF. The CDR3, as DNA: TGCGCCAGCACCCTCCCGCGGGGGCAGGACTATGGCTACACCTTC. The full variable domain, completed using reference TRBV5-1 and TRBJ1-2, is KAGVTQTPRYLIKTRGQQVTLSCSPISGHRSVSWYQQTPGQGLQFLFEYFSETQRNKGNFPGRFSGRQFSNSRSEMNVSTLELGDSALYLCASTLPRGQDYGYTFGSGTRLTVV.